A single sample gave rise to the 30 T cell receptor beta chains below, sequenced in a study of T cells after yellow fever vaccination. TCRdb itself ran the 5' RACE reads through MiXCR, one entry per CDR3 protein. Seen here are a few hundred thousand distinct CDR3 sequences, 6.9% observed once, and the top ten hold approximately 0.85%. Specimen: CD4+ T cells sorted from PBMCs, collected 15 days after the yellow fever booster vaccination. The receptors were sampled from a man aged 30 to 39 who received the YFV17D yellow fever vaccine.

The V call is TRBV7-9, the J call TRBJ2-2; tentatively, D is TRBD2 (6 bases). V dropped 7 bases and J dropped 4 bases, with 19 bases sitting between them. Germline-derived CDR1 and CDR2 are SEHNR and FQNEAQ (reference sequence). The CDR3 extends over 16 amino acids. CDR3 nucleotides: TGTGCCAGCATCCTTGGAAGGGAGGCGGGCACCGGGGAGCTGTTTTTT. Translation gives CASILGREAGTGELFF.

This clonotype was found a few times. This chain joins TRBV20-1 and TRBJ2-7, with D possibly being TRBD2 (5 bases). The CDR3 has 14 residues. V gave up 3 bases and J gave up 3 bases, with 15 bases separating them. The germline CDR1 and CDR2 sequences are DFQATT and SNEGSKA (reference sequence). The CDR3 region has the DNA TGCAGTGCTAGGGGAGTTTTGAACAACTACGAGCAGTACTTC. Amino acid sequence: CSARGVLNNYEQYF.

The V call is TRBV10-1, the J call TRBJ2-3; D unclear. Trimming left V 0 bases short and J 3 bases short, with 7 bases between. CDR1 is WNHNN and CDR2 is SYGVQD in the germline V gene (reference sequence). The CDR3 runs to 14 residues. DNA for the CDR3: TGCGCCAGCAGTGAGTCGATAGCTACAGATACGCAGTATTTT. This sequence encodes CASSESIATDTQYF.

The rearrangement joins TRBV6-1 to TRBJ2-1; TRBD2 agrees at 14 bases. The CDR3 runs to 19 residues. Germline V gives CDR1 MNHNS, CDR2 SASEGT. Losses at the gene ends were 6 bases for V and 0 bases for J; bases not matched to a gene: 10. The DNA of the CDR3 is TGTGCCAGCAGCGCCGGGACTAGCGGGAGTCAGAGCTCCTACAATGAGCAGTTCTTC. It specifies CASSAGTSGSQSSYNEQFF.

The sample holds a few counts of this clonotype. This rearrangement joins TRBV30 to TRBJ2-7; D possibly corresponds to TRBD1 (6 bases). There are 13 residues in the CDR3. Per the germline V gene, CDR1 is GTSNPN and CDR2 is SVGIG (reference sequence). V lost 2 bases and J lost 3, with 11 bases in between. The CDR3 DNA sequence: TGTGCCTGGAGTCGGGACAAAGGCTACGAGCAGTACTTC. It specifies CAWSRDKGYEQYF.

The V call is TRBV10-3, the J call TRBJ2-7; 8 nucleotides line up with TRBD1. The CDR3 is 13 residues long. The trim removed 5 bases at V and 4 bases at J, leaving 4 bases unmatched. The germline CDR1 and CDR2 sequences are ENHRY and SYGVKD. CDR3 sequence: CAISSGGTYEQYF. In DNA form, the CDR3 reads TGTGCCATCAGTTCAGGGGGCACTTACGAGCAGTACTTC.

There are a few counts of this clonotype. The chain links TRBV20-1 to TRBJ2-2, with 8 nucleotides matching TRBD2. After removal of 3 bases from V and 4 bases from J, the junction contained 7 bases not matched to a gene. CDR3 size: 15 residues. Germline V gene data show CDR1 as DFQATT and CDR2 as SNEGSKA (reference sequence). The CDR3 sequence: CSASTGGPVTGELFF. The CDR3 coding sequence is TGCAGTGCTAGTACGGGAGGGCCGGTCACCGGGGAGCTGTTTTTT.

This clonotype was seen a few times. This chain joins TRBV5-1 and TRBJ2-1; TRBD1 matches at 10 bases. This CDR3 has 15 residues. The germline CDR1 and CDR2 sequences are SGHRS and YFSETQ. V was pared by 4 bases and J by 11 bases, with 12 bases of the junction left unmatched. CDR3 loop: CASSMRQGAGTQQFF. For the CDR3, the DNA is TGCGCCAGCAGCATGCGACAGGGGGCAGGGACTCAGCAGTTCTTC. The full variable domain, with the rest looked up from reference TRBV5-1 and TRBJ2-1, is KAGVTQTPRYLIKTRGQQVTLSCSPISGHRSVSWYQQTPGQGLQFLFEYFSETQRNKGNFPGRFSGRQFSNSRSEMNVSTLELGDSALYLCASSMRQGAGTQQFFGPGTRLTVL.

This clonotype was seen repeatedly, ten times or more. This sequence joins TRBV10-3 and TRBJ2-7; D uncertain. The CDR3 loop spans 13 amino acids. V gave up 3 bases and J gave up 7 bases, with 13 bases separating them. Germline loops: CDR1 ENHRY, CDR2 SYGVKD. The CDR3 reads CAISDRGPGEQYF. CDR3 nucleotide sequence: TGTGCCATCAGTGACCGAGGCCCTGGGGAGCAGTACTTC.

This clonotype came up once. The chain employs TRBV5-1 and TRBJ2-2, with D hard to call. Trimming shortened V by 1 base and J by 8 bases, and 15 bases separated the two germline ends. Per germline, CDR1 SGHRS and CDR2 YFSETQ. The CDR3 covers 15 residues. The CDR3 sequence: CASSLNVIAKGELFF. DNA for the CDR3: TGCGCCAGCAGCTTGAACGTGATCGCTAAGGGGGAGCTGTTTTTT.

This clonotype occurred once. The chain is built from TRBV6-1 and TRBJ1-1; 7 nucleotides align to TRBD1. Germline CDR1 reads MNHNS; CDR2 reads SASEGT. The CDR3 runs 13 residues. V trimming: 6 bases; J trimming: 6 bases; junction bases outside the gene matches: 7. Written as DNA, the CDR3 is TGTGCCAGCAGGGGCGGGACAGCTGCTGAAGCTTTCTTT. This gives the protein CASRGGTAAEAFF.

There are a few counts of this clonotype. This chain links TRBV5-1 with TRBJ2-5; weak D call: TRBD1 (5 bases). Trimming left V 0 bases short and J 0 bases short, with 12 bases between. The CDR3 runs to 16 residues. The germline V gene encodes CDR1 SGHRS and CDR2 YFSETQ. Here the CDR3 DNA reads TGCGCCAGCAGCTTGGGGGGCAAGTCGTACCAAGAGACCCAGTACTTC. Translated: CASSLGGKSYQETQYF.

This clonotype was detected only a few times. V is TRBV5-1 and J is TRBJ2-3; D is uncertain. The V end lost 4 bases, the J end lost 0 bases, and 9 bases lay between the germline ends. This CDR3 is built from 14 residues. The germline V gene encodes CDR1 SGHRS and CDR2 YFSETQ. CDR3 residues: CASSMAGSTDTQYF. In DNA, the CDR3 is TGCGCCAGCAGCATGGCCGGGAGCACAGATACGCAGTATTTT.

This chain links TRBV28 with TRBJ2-1; D might be TRBD1 or TRBD2, each matching 6 bases. The V gene lost 6 bases and the J gene lost 8 bases, with 23 bases spanning the gap. Germline values: CDR1 MDHEN, CDR2 SYDVKM. The CDR3 totals 16 residues. The CDR3 nucleotides are TGTGCCAGCAGCCTTGGAGGGACAACACTAGCCCATGAGCAGTTCTTC. This sequence encodes CASSLGGTTLAHEQFF.

This clonotype was seen a few times. CDR3 sequence (DNA): TGTGCCAGCATCGCCCTCCACTTT. It encodes CASIALHF. The chain has TRBV12-3 or TRBV12-4 and TRBJ1-6; D is uncertain. Trimming stripped 7 bases from V and 14 bases from J, with 3 bases between. The CDR3 length is 8 residues.

V usage is TRBV7-2 and J usage is TRBJ1-5; D gene unclear. Trimming took off 0 bases at V and 6 bases at J, with 12 bases between the two ends. This CDR3 is 15 amino acids long. Per the germline V gene, CDR1 is SGHTA and CDR2 is FQGNSA. CDR3 region: CASSLASDMGQPQHF. DNA of the CDR3: TGTGCCAGCAGCTTAGCTAGTGATATGGGTCAGCCCCAGCATTTT.

This clonotype appeared a few times. The genes are TRBV15 and TRBJ2-5; D unclear. The CDR3 has 14 residues. The germline V gene encodes CDR1 LNHNV and CDR2 YYDKDF (reference sequence). With 6 bases removed from V and 5 bases from J, the gap between germline ends came to 16 bases. The CDR3 here is CATRVGGSGETQYF. The CDR3 nucleotides are TGTGCCACCAGAGTAGGCGGATCCGGGGAGACCCAGTACTTC.

This clonotype has more than one count but fewer than ten. The chain carries TRBV18 and TRBJ2-7; tentative D call: TRBD2 (6 bases). This CDR3 comprises 14 residues. Germline V gene data show CDR1 as KGHSH and CDR2 as LQKENI. Trimming pared 5 bases from V and 2 bases from J, leaving 13 bases between. This CDR3 reads CASSSGDPPYEQYF. CDR3 bases: TGTGCCAGCTCATCGGGGGACCCTCCCTACGAGCAGTACTTC.

This clonotype was detected a few times. This rearrangement joins TRBV27 to TRBJ2-5; 9 bases are a match to TRBD2. J was trimmed by 3 bases and V by 4 bases; bases with no gene match: 3. Germline CDR1 is MNHEY and CDR2 is SMNVEV (reference sequence). There are 14 residues in the CDR3. CDR3 nucleotides: TGTGCCAGCAGTTCCGGACTAGCGAAAGAGACCCAGTACTTC. Protein sequence: CASSSGLAKETQYF.

The rearrangement uses TRBV7-6 and TRBJ2-2; 7 bases are shared with TRBD2. Per germline, CDR1 SGHVS and CDR2 FNYEAQ. Losses at the gene ends were 6 bases for V and 2 bases for J; bases not matched to a gene: 6. The length of the CDR3 is 15 residues. In nucleotides, the CDR3 is TGTGCCAGCAGGGGCGGGAGTCCTAACACCGGGGAGCTGTTTTTT. Translated: CASRGGSPNTGELFF.

In the case of this clonotype: A much more abundant neighbour one base away suggests this may be a read error. The chain joins TRBV4-3 to TRBJ2-3, with 8 bases matching TRBD2. The V segment lost 0 bases and the J segment 6 bases; nucleotides outside the gene matches: 14. This CDR3 contains 18 residues. Germline V gene sequence: CDR1 LGHNA, CDR2 YSLEER. This chain's CDR3 is CASSQDQIGTREPDTQYF. As DNA, the CDR3 is TGCGCCAGCAGCCAAGATCAGATCGGGACTAGAGAACCGGATACGCAGTATTTT.

This clonotype was observed a handful of times. J is TRBJ2-3 and V is TRBV11-2; D gene ambiguous. V was shortened by 5 bases and J by 2 bases, with 23 bases between the two germline ends. From germline, CDR1 is SGHAT and CDR2 FQNNGV. The CDR3 is 18 amino acids. The CDR3 nucleotides read TGTGCCAGCAGCCCAAGAAAACCGAACTTGGGGAACACAGATACGCAGTATTTT. Residues: CASSPRKPNLGNTDTQYF.

This chain links TRBV7-2 with TRBJ2-5, with 15 bases that match TRBD2. After removal of 4 bases from V and 9 bases from J, the junction contained 9 bases not matched to a gene. The CDR3 is made up of 16 amino acids. From germline, CDR1 is SGHTA and CDR2 FQGNSA. For the CDR3, the DNA is TGTGCCAGCAGCTCCACTGGACTAGCGGGAGGGCCTGCCCAGTACTTC. Residues: CASSSTGLAGGPAQYF.

The J gene is TRBJ1-4, the V gene TRBV10-3, with D tentatively TRBD1 (6 bases). The germline CDR1 and CDR2 sequences are ENHRY and SYGVKD. The CDR3 loop spans 13 amino acids. V shed 10 bases and J shed 6 bases, with 15 bases lying between them. This CDR3 reads CATSGVKDEKLFF. The CDR3 DNA reads as TGTGCCACTTCAGGGGTTAAGGATGAAAAACTGTTTTTT.

This clonotype was recorded a few times. V gene TRBV7-2 combines with J gene TRBJ1-3; 7 bases are a match to TRBD1. Germline V lookup: CDR1 SGHTA, CDR2 FQGNSA. This CDR3 spans 16 amino acids. V was pared by 2 bases and J by 0 bases, with 4 bases of the junction left unmatched. The CDR3 nucleotides are TGTGCCAGCAGCTTATCCAGGACAGGCTCTGGAAACACCATATATTTT. Encoded protein: CASSLSRTGSGNTIYF.

This chain connects TRBV7-9 to TRBJ2-1; D not certain. The CDR3 is made up of 12 amino acids. The germline V gene has CDR1 SEHNR and CDR2 FQNEAQ (reference sequence). Trimming cost V 5 bases and J 6 bases, with 8 bases left between them. CDR3 amino acids: CASSHSPNEQFF. In DNA form, the CDR3 reads TGTGCCAGCAGCCATAGCCCCAATGAGCAGTTCTTC.

This clonotype was found many times. The chain has TRBV20-1 and TRBJ2-3; D uncertain. The ends were cut back, 3 bases at V and 1 base at J, with 14 bases in the middle. The germline gives CDR1 DFQATT, CDR2 SNEGSKA (reference sequence). This CDR3 comprises 15 residues. This CDR3 is CSASRRLAGTDTQYF. The CDR3 DNA reads TGCAGTGCTAGTCGGCGGTTAGCTGGCACAGATACGCAGTATTTT.

This clonotype has a handful of counts. The chain recombines TRBV5-5 with TRBJ2-2; a possible D gene is TRBD2 (6 bases). The CDR3 runs 16 residues. Germline V lookup: CDR1 SGHKS, CDR2 YYEKEE (reference sequence). V was cut by 4 bases and J by 0 bases, with 13 bases left in between. The DNA for the CDR3 is TGTGCCAGCAGCCCTATGGGGGGTGCGAACACCGGGGAGCTGTTTTTT. Amino acid sequence: CASSPMGGANTGELFF.

This clonotype was picked up a small number of times. The rearrangement links TRBV20-1 to TRBJ2-2; 7 nucleotides match TRBD2. V lost 3 bases and J lost 7; bases outside the gene matches: 8. Germline CDR1 DFQATT, CDR2 SNEGSKA (reference sequence). The CDR3 has 14 amino acids. CDR3 sequence reads: CSARRREFGGELFF. In DNA, the CDR3 is TGCAGTGCTAGGCGGCGGGAGTTTGGCGGGGAGCTGTTTTTT.

This clonotype turned up a few times. J is TRBJ2-2 and V is TRBV11-3; TRBD2 aligns across 8 bases. The CDR3 is 16 amino acids. CDR1 is SGHNT, CDR2 YENEEA, per germline. V lost 5 bases, J lost 0 bases, and 5 bases stayed unmatched. The CDR3 protein is CASSQRAGANTGELFF. CDR3 bases: TGTGCCAGCAGCCAGAGAGCGGGAGCGAACACCGGGGAGCTGTTTTTT.